This entry features one T cell receptor beta chain sequence. Its antigen is currently not known. Base qualities are not at hand, and no much larger clone is one base apart. The data were taken from a study of control samples from healthy donors and cancer patients (dated by TCRdb to the early 2020s). The method behind the library was the immunoSEQ multiplex PCR assay. This is the immuneACCESS table as TCRdb keeps it, with only in-frame sequences that have V and J called. A part of the clones is gone; compared with another copy, unresolved V genes explain less than half, and the rest is unexplained. This sample holds over 65,000 clones; about 95% were observed only once. Around 6.5% of the sample is held by the ten biggest clonotypes. Reading from cysteine to phenylalanine, the CDR3 counts 17 amino acids. Left in the record is the CDR3 DNA by itself, 51 bases read in frame from the first base. V gives up 3 bases and J gives up 3 bases, and the segment between their germline ends measures 19 bases. From a lookup of the germline V gene (reference sequence), CDR1 and CDR2 are SEHNR and FQNEAQ.

Sequenced input: blood. This clonotype was obtained from a woman in her 40s in good health. The chain joins TRBV7-9 to TRBJ2-3, and TRBD2 may be the D gene, going by 6 matching bases. The DNA is TGTGCCAGCAGCTTCCCAGTTTGGGGAGGAGCGACAGATACGCAGTATTTT. Its protein reads: CASSFPVWGGATDTQYF.